Below, one TCR beta chain is given with its context. The data were taken from a study of blood T cell repertoires in COVID-19. Study details: Sites across the United States, Italy and Spain contributed samples from acute and convalescent COVID-19. T cells, B-cell-depleted T cells, or PBMCs provided the cDNA or gDNA that served as material.

The CDR3 runs 13 residues. Between the trimmed V and J ends, which lost 3 bases and 2 bases, there was a span of 7 bases. Germline V lookup: CDR1 SGHVS, CDR2 FNYEAQ. In the original analysis: Amplification of reference gene primers provided the estimated nucleated cell counts. This table comes from immunoSEQ multiplex PCR, and its TCRdb copy is limited to in-frame clones, with some not included. For V, J and clone size, that table is used; D and trimming come from the DNA. The sample includes about 23,000 clones, 70% to 90% of them seen just once. The V gene is TRBV7-6, the J gene TRBJ2-5, with a weak D call TRBD1 (6 bases). Sequenced: peripheral blood. This TCR was sampled from a woman at least 80 years old with active COVID-19. The CDR3 here is CASSFGQQETQYF. The DNA for the CDR3 is TGTGCCAGCAGCTTCGGACAGCAAGAGACCCAGTACTTC. Complete variable domain (other parts from reference TRBV7-6 and TRBJ2-5): GAGVSQSPRYKVTKRGQDVALRCDPISGHVSLYWYRQALGQGPEFLTYFNYEAQQDKSGLPNDRFSAERPEGSISTLTIQRTEQRDSAMYRCASSFGQQETQYFGPGTRLLVL.